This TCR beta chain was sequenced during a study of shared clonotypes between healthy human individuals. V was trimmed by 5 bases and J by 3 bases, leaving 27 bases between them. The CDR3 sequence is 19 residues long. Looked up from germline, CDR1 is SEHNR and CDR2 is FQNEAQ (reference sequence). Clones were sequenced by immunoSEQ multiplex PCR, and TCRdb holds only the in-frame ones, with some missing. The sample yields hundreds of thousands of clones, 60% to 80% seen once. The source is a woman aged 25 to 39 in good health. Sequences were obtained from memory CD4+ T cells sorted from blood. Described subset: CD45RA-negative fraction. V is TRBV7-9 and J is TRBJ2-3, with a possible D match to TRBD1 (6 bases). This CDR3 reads CASSKRGWDGQERTDTQYF. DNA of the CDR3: TGTGCCAGCAGCAAAAGGGGGTGGGACGGTCAAGAGCGAACAGATACGCAGTATTTT.